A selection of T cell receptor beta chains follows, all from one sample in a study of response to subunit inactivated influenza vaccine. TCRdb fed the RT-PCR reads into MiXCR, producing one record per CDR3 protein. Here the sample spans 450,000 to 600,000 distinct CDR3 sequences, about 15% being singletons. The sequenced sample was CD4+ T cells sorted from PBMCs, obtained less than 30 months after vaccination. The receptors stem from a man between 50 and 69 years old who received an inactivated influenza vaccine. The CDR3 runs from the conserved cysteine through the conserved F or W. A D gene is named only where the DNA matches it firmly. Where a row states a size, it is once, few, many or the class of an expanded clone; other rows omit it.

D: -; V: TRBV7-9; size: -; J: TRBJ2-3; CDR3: CASSSLATDTQYF; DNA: TGTGCCAGCAGCTCGCTAGCCACAGATACGCAGTATTTT
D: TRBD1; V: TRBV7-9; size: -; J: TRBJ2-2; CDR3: CASSATGGLNTGELFF; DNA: TGTGCCAGCAGCGCAACAGGGGGCCTAAACACCGGGGAGCTGTTTTTT
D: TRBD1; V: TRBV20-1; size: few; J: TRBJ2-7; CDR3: CSARDARDSYEQYF; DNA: TGCAGTGCTAGAGATGCCCGGGACAGCTACGAGCAGTACTTC
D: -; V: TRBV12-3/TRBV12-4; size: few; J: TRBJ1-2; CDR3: CASSLLGANYGYTF; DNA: TGTGCCAGCAGCCTGCTAGGAGCTAACTATGGCTACACCTTC
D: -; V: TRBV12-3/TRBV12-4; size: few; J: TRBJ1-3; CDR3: CASSSTWGGQSGNTIYF; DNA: TGTGCCAGCAGTTCGACGTGGGGCGGTCAATCTGGAAACACCATATATTTT
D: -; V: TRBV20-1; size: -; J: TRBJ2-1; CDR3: CSARTVQSSYNEQFF; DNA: TGCAGTGCTAGGACAGTCCAGAGCTCCTACAATGAGCAGTTCTTC
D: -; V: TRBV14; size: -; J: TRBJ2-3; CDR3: CASSRTADTQYF; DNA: TGTGCCAGCAGCCGAACCGCTGATACGCAGTATTTT
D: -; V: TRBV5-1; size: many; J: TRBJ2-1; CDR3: CASSFRGAPSPNEQFF; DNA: TGCGCCAGCAGCTTCAGGGGGGCACCCAGTCCCAATGAGCAGTTCTTC
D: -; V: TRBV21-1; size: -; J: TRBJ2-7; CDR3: CATHGGGLVYEQYF; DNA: TGTGCCACCCACGGGGGCGGCCTCGTCTACGAGCAGTACTTC
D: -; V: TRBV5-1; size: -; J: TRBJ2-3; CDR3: CASSLEGAKDTQYF; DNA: TGCGCCAGCAGCTTGGAAGGGGCGAAAGATACGCAGTATTTT
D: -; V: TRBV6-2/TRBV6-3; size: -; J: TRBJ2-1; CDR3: CASRPPGTSYNEQFF; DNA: TGTGCCAGCAGACCCCCTGGGACCTCCTACAATGAGCAGTTCTTC
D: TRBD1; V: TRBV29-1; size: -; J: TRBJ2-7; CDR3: CSGGQGKHSGEQYF; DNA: TGCAGCGGAGGACAGGGTAAACATAGCGGCGAGCAGTACTTC
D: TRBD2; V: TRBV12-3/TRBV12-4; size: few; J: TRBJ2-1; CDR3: CASTPLAGEIGEQFF; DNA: TGTGCCAGCACCCCACTAGCGGGAGAAATTGGTGAGCAGTTCTTC
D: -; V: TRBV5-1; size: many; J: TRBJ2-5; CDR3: CASSLAELEQETQYF; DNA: TGCGCCAGCAGCTTGGCCGAGTTAGAACAAGAGACCCAGTACTTC
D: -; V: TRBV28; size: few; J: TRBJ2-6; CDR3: CASTLGRGAGANVLTF; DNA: TGTGCCAGCACGTTGGGCCGCGGGGCTGGGGCCAACGTCCTGACTTTC
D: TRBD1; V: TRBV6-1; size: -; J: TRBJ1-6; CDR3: CASRLKGQGTSPLHF; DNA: TGTGCCAGCAGACTAAAGGGACAGGGGACTTCACCCCTCCACTTT
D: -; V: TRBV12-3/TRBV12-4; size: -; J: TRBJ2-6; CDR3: CASSLRGRVTSGANVLTF; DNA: TGTGCCAGCAGTTTACGGGGCAGGGTCACCTCTGGGGCCAACGTCCTGACTTTC
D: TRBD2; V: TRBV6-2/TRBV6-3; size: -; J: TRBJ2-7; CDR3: CASSYLPTSAYEQYF; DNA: TGTGCCAGCAGTTACCTCCCGACTAGCGCCTACGAGCAGTACTTC
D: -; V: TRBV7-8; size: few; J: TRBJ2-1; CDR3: CASSLRETKIGNEQFF; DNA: TGTGCCAGCAGCTTAAGGGAGACCAAAATAGGGAATGAGCAGTTCTTC
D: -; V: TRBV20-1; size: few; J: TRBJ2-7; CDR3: CSASGVGQGGYEQYF; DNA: TGCAGTGCTTCGGGGGTGGGGCAGGGGGGCTACGAGCAGTACTTC
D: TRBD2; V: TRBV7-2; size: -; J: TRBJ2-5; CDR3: CASSPTGLAGETQYF; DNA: TGTGCCAGCAGCCCTACAGGACTAGCTGGAGAGACCCAGTACTTC
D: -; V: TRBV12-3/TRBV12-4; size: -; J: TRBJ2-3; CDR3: CASSLALQGRTDTQYF; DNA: TGTGCCAGCAGTTTAGCGCTGCAGGGGCGCACAGATACGCAGTATTTT
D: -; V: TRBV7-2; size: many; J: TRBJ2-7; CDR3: CASSRNQYEQYF; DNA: TGTGCCAGCAGCCGGAACCAATACGAGCAGTACTTC
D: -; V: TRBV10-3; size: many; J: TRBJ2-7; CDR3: CAISEFGEGLEEQYF; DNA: TGTGCCATCAGTGAGTTTGGCGAGGGATTAGAGGAGCAGTACTTC
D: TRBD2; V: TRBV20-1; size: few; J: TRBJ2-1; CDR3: CSARLAGGNEQFF; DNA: TGCAGTGCAAGACTAGCGGGAGGGAATGAGCAGTTCTTC
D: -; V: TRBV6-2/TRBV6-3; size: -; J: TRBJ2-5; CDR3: CASSRRGIQETQYF; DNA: TGTGCCAGCAGTCGGCGGGGAATCCAAGAGACCCAGTACTTC
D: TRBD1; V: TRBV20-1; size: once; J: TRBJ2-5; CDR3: CSARDLGQETQYF; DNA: TGCAGTGCTAGAGATTTGGGACAGGAGACCCAGTACTTC
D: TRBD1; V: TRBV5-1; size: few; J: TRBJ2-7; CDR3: CASSWGQVYEQYF; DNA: TGCGCCAGCAGCTGGGGACAGGTCTACGAGCAGTACTTC
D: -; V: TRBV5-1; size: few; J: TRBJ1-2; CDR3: CASSLAEGGYGYTF; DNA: TGCGCCAGCAGCTTGGCCGAGGGGGGGTATGGCTACACCTTC
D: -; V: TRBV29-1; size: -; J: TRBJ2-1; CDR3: CSSGVSGSYNEQFF; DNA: TGCAGCTCCGGCGTCAGCGGCTCCTACAATGAGCAGTTCTTC
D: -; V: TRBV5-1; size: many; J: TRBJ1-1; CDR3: CASSLTENTEAFF; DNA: TGTGCCAGCAGCCTGACTGAGAACACTGAAGCTTTCTTT
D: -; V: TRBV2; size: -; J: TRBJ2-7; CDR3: CASSEQGFPYEQYF; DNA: TGTGCCAGCAGTGAACAGGGCTTTCCCTACGAGCAGTACTTC